The 29 T cell receptor beta chains below come from one sample, sequenced in a study of CD39 and CD103 CD8 tumor-infiltrating T cells. Repertoires were generated with immunoSEQ multiplex PCR, while TCRdb's copy carries only in-frame clones and drops some. The profile shows about 440 clones, around three quarters of them singletons. The sample consisted of CD39- CD103+ CD8+ T cells sorted from the tumor. As for subset: CD103+CD39- single-positive CD45RA- CD8 T cells. Every receptor here comes from a human donor with head and neck squamous cell carcinoma.

This sequence joins TRBV11-2 and TRBJ1-1; TRBD1 matches 7 bases. The CDR3 extends over 14 amino acids. Trimming at V came to 4 bases and at J to 0 bases, leaving 2 bases not matched to a gene. The V gene's germline CDR1 is SGHAT and CDR2 FQNNGV. The CDR3, as DNA: TGTGCCAGCAGCTGGGGACAGATGAACACTGAAGCTTTCTTT. This sequence encodes CASSWGQMNTEAFF. The full variable domain, completed using reference TRBV11-2 and TRBJ1-1, is EAGVAQSPRYKIIEKRQSVAFWCNPISGHATLYWYQQILGQGPKLLIQFQNNGVVDDSQLPKDRFSAERLKGVDSTLKIQPAKLEDSAVYLCASSWGQMNTEAFFGQGTRLTVV.

V is TRBV29-1 and J is TRBJ1-1; weak D call: TRBD1 (5 bases). The V end was cut by 2 bases, the J end by 4 bases, with 11 bases between. Germline V lookup: CDR1 SQVTM, CDR2 ANQGSEA. CDR3 length: 13 residues. CDR3 protein: CSVEMRGGTEAFF. DNA for the CDR3: TGCAGCGTTGAAATGAGGGGAGGCACTGAAGCTTTCTTT.

The rearrangement joins TRBV7-9 to TRBJ2-2; 12 bases line up with TRBD2. V shed 5 bases and J 4 bases; nucleotides not matched to a gene: 8. CDR3 length: 17 residues. Per the germline V gene, CDR1 is SEHNR and CDR2 is FQNEAQ (reference sequence). This CDR3 reads CASSRRLAGEGTGELFF. The DNA for the CDR3 is TGTGCCAGCAGCCGGAGACTAGCGGGGGAAGGCACCGGGGAGCTGTTTTTT.

This rearrangement joins TRBV4-2 to TRBJ2-2; 9 bases fit TRBD2. The junction had 2 bases not matched to a gene; V was cut back by 1 base and J by 2 bases. This CDR3 region has 16 residues. Per the germline V gene, CDR1 is LGHNA and CDR2 is YNFKEQ. The CDR3 region has the DNA TGTGCCAGCAGCCAAGCTAGCGGGGACAACACCGGGGAGCTGTTTTTT. Translating it yields CASSQASGDNTGELFF.

A remark on this clone: Distinct nucleotide sequences in the sample also encode this CDR3. The chain combines TRBV6-1 with TRBJ1-5; unclear D gene. Deletions cut 2 bases from V and 8 bases from J, with 16 bases between. Per germline, CDR1 MNHNS and CDR2 SASEGT. The length of the CDR3 is 15 residues. Written as DNA, the CDR3 is TGTGCCAGCAGTGAAAGCCCTGCCACTAGGGAGCCCCAGCATTTT. Residues: CASSESPATREPQHF.

This rearrangement joins TRBV18 to TRBJ2-1, with D tentatively TRBD1 (5 bases). Germline values: CDR1 KGHSH, CDR2 LQKENI. This CDR3 comprises 15 residues. V was cut by 0 bases and J by 9 bases, with 15 bases left in between. Here the CDR3 DNA reads TGTGCCAGCTCACCACCGGCAGGGCCCTTTCTTGAGCAGTTCTTC. Its protein is CASSPPAGPFLEQFF.

V gene TRBV6-6 combines with J gene TRBJ1-1; TRBD1 matches 8 bases. CDR3 length: 16 residues. Trimming cost V 3 bases and J 0 bases; bases outside gene matches: 6. Germline V gives CDR1 MNHNY, CDR2 SVGAGI (reference sequence). The CDR3 nucleotides are TGTGCCAGCAGTTATTGGACAGGGCGTATGAACACTGAAGCTTTCTTT. As protein: CASSYWTGRMNTEAFF.

The rearrangement uses TRBV5-1 and TRBJ2-1, with D perhaps matching TRBD2 (5 bases). Trimming cost V 0 bases and J 2 bases, with 9 bases left between them. The CDR3 contains 15 residues. CDR1 is SGHRS, CDR2 YFSETQ, per germline. CDR3 region: CASSLGGRTYNEQFF. The CDR3 region has the DNA TGCGCCAGCAGCTTGGGCGGGCGGACCTACAATGAGCAGTTCTTC.

This chain uses TRBV2 with TRBJ2-3, with a tentative D call TRBD2 (5 bases). The V and J ends lost 0 bases and 2 bases respectively, with 9 bases between them. This CDR3 comprises 15 residues. In germline, CDR1 is SNHLY, CDR2 FYNNEI. The CDR3 DNA is TGTGCCAGCAGTGAAGCGCGGGTAAACACAGATACGCAGTATTTT. Protein: CASSEARVNTDTQYF.

The rearrangement uses TRBV19 and TRBJ2-2; 9 bases agree with TRBD1. V lost 5 bases and J lost 5; bases outside the gene matches: 6. The CDR3 totals 15 residues. CDR1 and CDR2 from the germline V gene are LNHDA and SQIVND (reference sequence). For the CDR3, the DNA is TGTGCCAGTAGTGGTACAGGGGGCTGGACCGGGGAGCTGTTTTTT. It encodes CASSGTGGWTGELFF.

The chain has TRBV19 and TRBJ2-7; 8 bases fit TRBD2. The CDR3 extends over 12 amino acids. From germline, CDR1 is LNHDA and CDR2 SQIVND (reference sequence). J lost 4 bases, V lost 9 bases, and 5 bases had no gene match. CDR3 sequence (DNA): TGTGCCAGCCGCGGGGGGAAGTACGAGCAGTACTTC. It translates to CASRGGKYEQYF.

J is TRBJ1-4 and V is TRBV7-9, with a weak D call TRBD1 (6 bases). There are 16 residues in the CDR3. The V gene lost 1 base and the J gene lost 1 base, with 10 bases spanning the gap. Germline assignment: CDR1 SEHNR and CDR2 FQNEAQ (reference sequence). CDR3 nucleotide sequence: TGTGCCAGCAGCTTAGTGTCGACAGGAACTAATGAAAAACTGTTTTTT. Translation gives CASSLVSTGTNEKLFF. The variable domain in full, completed from reference TRBV7-9 and TRBJ1-4, reads DTGVSQNPRHKITKRGQNVTFRCDPISEHNRLYWYRQTLGQGPEFLTYFQNEAQLEKSRLLSDRFSAERPKGSFSTLEIQRTEQGDSAMYLCASSLVSTGTNEKLFFGSGTQLSVL.

The CDR3 region has the DNA TGCGCCAGCAGCCAATTTGGGGGGGACATCGGGAACACTGAAGCTTTCTTT. This translates into CASSQFGGDIGNTEAFF. The chain uses TRBV4-1 and TRBJ1-1; D might be TRBD1 (6 bases). CDR1 is MGHRA and CDR2 is YSYEKL in the germline V gene. V was shortened by 2 bases and J by 1 base, with 17 bases between the two germline ends. The CDR3 is made up of 17 amino acids.

This clone showed up just a few times. The rearrangement joins TRBV27 to TRBJ1-1, with D unresolved. There are 16 residues in the CDR3. V was trimmed by 5 bases and J by 5 bases, leaving 21 bases between them. In germline, CDR1 is MNHEY, CDR2 SMNVEV (reference sequence). CDR3 sequence reads: CASSLYKEPGGTEAFF. Here the CDR3 DNA reads TGTGCCAGCAGTCTATACAAAGAACCGGGTGGTACTGAAGCTTTCTTT.

The chain carries TRBV4-2 and TRBJ2-7, with D perhaps matching TRBD1 (6 bases). This CDR3 comprises 18 residues. V lost 2 bases and J 3 bases, leaving 23 bases between the germline ends. The germline V gene has CDR1 LGHNA and CDR2 YNFKEQ. CDR3 residues: CASSQLYGNRDNSYEQYF. The CDR3 DNA reads as TGTGCCAGCAGCCAACTTTATGGGAACAGGGATAATAGCTACGAGCAGTACTTC.

This clone was found a few times. The chain couples TRBV5-1 to TRBJ1-2; D unclear. Trimming shortened V by 0 bases and J by 4 bases, and 7 bases separated the two germline ends. The CDR3 sequence is 13 residues long. CDR1 SGHRS and CDR2 YFSETQ come from the germline V gene. The CDR3 protein is CASSLDSSYGYTF. CDR3 DNA: TGCGCCAGCAGCTTGGACAGTTCCTATGGCTACACCTTC.

The rearrangement links TRBV29-1 to TRBJ1-1; 7 bases align to TRBD1. CDR3 size: 13 residues. Germline loops: CDR1 SQVTM, CDR2 ANQGSEA. Trimming cost V 3 bases and J 3 bases; bases outside gene matches: 4. Written as DNA, the CDR3 is TGCAGCGTTGACCGACAGGGTCACACTGAAGCTTTCTTT. This codes for CSVDRQGHTEAFF. Combining the CDR3 with reference TRBV29-1 and TRBJ1-1 gives the whole variable domain SAVISQKPSRDICQRGTSLTIQCQVDSQVTMMFWYRQQPGQSLTLIATANQGSEATYESGFVIDKFPISRPNLTFSTLTVSNMSPEDSSIYLCSVDRQGHTEAFFGQGTRLTVV.

DNA of the CDR3: TGTGCCAGCAGTTCACAGGACAGTCGCAATGAGCAGTTCTTC. Translating gives CASSSQDSRNEQFF. The genes are TRBV7-2 and TRBJ2-1; a weak D match, TRBD1 (6 bases). This CDR3 is built from 14 residues. Germline V CDR1 and CDR2: SGHTA, FQGNSA. V lost 6 bases and J lost 6, with 15 bases in between.

V and J are TRBV27 and TRBJ2-7, with D perhaps matching TRBD1 (5 bases). Per the germline V gene, CDR1 is MNHEY and CDR2 is SMNVEV (reference sequence). V gave up 4 bases and J gave up 2 bases, with 12 bases separating them. There are 14 residues in the CDR3. CDR3 nucleotides: TGTGCCAGCAGTTCCTCAGGGATCACCTACGAGCAGTACTTC. Protein: CASSSSGITYEQYF.

By sample share, this clone is hyperexpanded. This chain connects TRBV27 to TRBJ2-1, with 7 bases matching TRBD1. The CDR3 spans 13 residues. Germline lookup yields CDR1 MNHEY and CDR2 SMNVEV (reference sequence). With V trimmed by 6 bases and J by 5 bases, 4 bases remained unmatched. CDR3 sequence: CASSHGQDNEQFF. The CDR3 coding sequence is TGTGCCAGCAGCCACGGACAGGACAATGAGCAGTTCTTC.

The genes are TRBV27 and TRBJ2-1, with 14 bases lining up with TRBD2. In germline, CDR1 is MNHEY, CDR2 SMNVEV (reference sequence). V lost 1 base to trimming and J lost 6 bases; unmatched junction nucleotides: 14. The CDR3 is 20 residues long. The CDR3 DNA follows: TGTGCCAGCAGTTTATTGAGACTAGCGGGGGGGCGGGGCAATGCCAATGAGCAGTTCTTC. The encoded protein is CASSLLRLAGGRGNANEQFF.

CDR3 in DNA: TGTGCCAGCAGCCTCGTCCCCGTGGATACGCAGTATTTT. This sequence encodes CASSLVPVDTQYF. The V gene is TRBV7-6, the J gene TRBJ2-3; no clear D. The CDR3 totals 13 residues. The V gene's germline CDR1 is SGHVS and CDR2 FNYEAQ. Deletions cut 5 bases from V and 6 bases from J, with 12 bases between.

This clone is deemed large. The rearrangement joins TRBV18 to TRBJ2-3; 7 positions match TRBD1. V was pared by 5 bases and J by 3 bases, with 8 bases of the junction left unmatched. The CDR3 spans 15 residues. CDR1 is KGHSH and CDR2 is LQKENI in the germline V gene. The CDR3 nucleotides are TGTGCCAGCTCAAAAAGACAGGGTCCTACAGATACGCAGTATTTT. As protein: CASSKRQGPTDTQYF.

Within the sample, this clone is large. The genes are TRBV6-1 and TRBJ2-3; tentative D call: TRBD1 (6 bases). The ends were cut back, 3 bases at V and 2 bases at J, with 9 bases in the middle. Looked up from germline, CDR1 is MNHNS and CDR2 is SASEGT. This CDR3 is 14 amino acids long. CDR3 sequence reads: CASSDRGHTDTQYF. As DNA, the CDR3 is TGTGCCAGCAGTGACAGGGGACACACAGATACGCAGTATTTT.

Written as DNA, the CDR3 is TGTGCCAGCAGCTCATCCTACGAGCAGTACTTC. Translating it yields CASSSSYEQYF. This chain connects TRBV14 to TRBJ2-7; D is unclear. The length of the CDR3 is 11 residues. Trimming removed 5 bases at V and 1 base at J, with 3 bases between. Germline CDR1 SGHDN, CDR2 FVKESK.

The chain couples TRBV7-9 to TRBJ1-4; TRBD1 agrees at 9 bases. The trim removed 5 bases at V and 6 bases at J, leaving 4 bases unmatched. Germline loops: CDR1 SEHNR, CDR2 FQNEAQ (reference sequence). The CDR3 has 14 residues. The CDR3 is CASSDDRGDEKLFF. The CDR3 nucleotides read TGTGCCAGCAGCGACGACAGGGGGGATGAAAAACTGTTTTTT. Supplemented by reference TRBV7-9 and TRBJ1-4, the full variable domain reads DTGVSQNPRHKITKRGQNVTFRCDPISEHNRLYWYRQTLGQGPEFLTYFQNEAQLEKSRLLSDRFSAERPKGSFSTLEIQRTEQGDSAMYLCASSDDRGDEKLFFGSGTQLSVL.

The chain uses TRBV7-9 and TRBJ1-1; 8 nucleotides align to TRBD1. Germline V gene lookup returns CDR1 SEHNR and CDR2 FQNEAQ (reference sequence). This CDR3 region has 12 residues. The V and J ends lost 5 bases and 10 bases, in that order; junction bases with no gene match: 6. CDR3 nucleotide sequence: TGTGCCAGCAGCGTTGACAGGGGTACAGCTTTCTTT. It is translated as CASSVDRGTAFF.

The chain combines TRBV7-9 with TRBJ2-7, with 8 bases matching TRBD1. CDR1 is SEHNR, CDR2 FQNEAQ, per germline (reference sequence). V was clipped by 5 bases and J by 2 bases; unmatched bases: 8. CDR3 size: 15 residues. CDR3 bases: TGTGCCAGCAGCGGTCCCGGGACAGGTACCTACGAGCAGTACTTC. It codes for CASSGPGTGTYEQYF.

The chain employs TRBV27 and TRBJ1-1, with 8 bases matching TRBD1. CDR1 is MNHEY and CDR2 is SMNVEV in the germline V gene (reference sequence). The CDR3 contains 13 residues. J lost 1 base, V lost 5 bases, and 0 bases had no gene match. The CDR3 sequence is CASSTGGNTEAFF. The DNA of the CDR3 is TGTGCCAGCAGTACAGGGGGGAACACTGAAGCTTTCTTT.